This T cell receptor beta chain was sequenced in a study of OX40 agonist ivuxolimab in advanced cancers. Notes on the research overall: The costimulatory receptor OX40 (CD134) was targeted by ivuxolimab, a fully human IgG2 agonistic monoclonal antibody. Intravenous ivuxolimab was administered to patients every 2 weeks at six dose levels: 0.01, 0.1, 0.3, 1.5, 3 and 10 mg/kg. Of the 50 or so patients in dose escalation, about 20 had hepatocellular carcinoma, approximately 15 had melanoma, 9 had renal cell carcinoma and 9 had head and neck cancer. A male proportion of roughly 80% and a mean age of approximately 55 years, ranging from 23 to 79, were recorded for the dose-escalation cohort. Prior anti-PD-1, anti-PD-L1 or anti-CTLA-4 therapy was permitted, and roughly two fifths of dose-escalation patients had received checkpoint inhibitors. Three dose-escalation patients achieved partial responses, one with hepatocellular carcinoma and two with cutaneous melanoma. Peripheral TCRbeta sequencing aimed to test whether ivuxolimab altered TCR sequence diversity and caused clonal T-cell expansion. The monotherapy dose-escalation portion (N of about 47 patients) of the phase I ivuxolimab trial is reported in the paper.

From cysteine to phenylalanine, the CDR3 is 14 amino acids long. Only the CDR3 portion is preserved as DNA: 42 bases, with reading frame beginning at the first base. Cut back by 0 bases and 0 bases, the V and J ends lie 3 bases apart. The germline V gene specifies MNHEY as CDR1 and SVGAGI as CDR2. Patients with a history of autoimmune disease or receiving systemic immunosuppression were excluded from the trial. In every dose cohort, peripheral blood was drawn for TCR sequencing at baseline, cycle 4 day 1, and cycle 7 day 1. The samples were drawn from a first-in-human, open-label, multicenter phase I dose-escalation trial of ivuxolimab. The trial enrolled adults with locally advanced or metastatic head and neck squamous cell, hepatocellular, melanoma or renal cell carcinoma. Before TCR sequencing, CD4+ T cells and CD8+ T cells from peripheral blood were sorted into separate populations. Genomic DNA was extracted from sorted cells for sequencing of the TCRbeta CDR3 region. TCRbeta CDR3 regions were sequenced using the immunoSEQ Assay. TCRdb retrieved this table from immuneACCESS and kept in-frame rearrangements only. Not all clones are present; in checked studies, unresolved V genes account for under half, and no reason is known for the remainder. The sample data list about 69,000 clones, and 70% to 90% of these were observed just once. The top ten clones comprise under 6.5% of the sample.

About this clone: Its antigen specificity is not known. No per-base quality is available; no much larger clone lies one base away.

The research as a whole found: Antigen specificity was not determined for the clonally expanded peripheral T cells. In the 0.1-3.0 mg/kg groups, partial responders were among the patients with the lowest normalized peripheral clonal expansion, particularly in CD8+ T cells. Low levels of normalized T-cell clonal expansion were also seen in some nonresponding patients. After ivuxolimab, more expanded clones were found on average in CD8+ T cells than in CD4+ T cells. Clonal expansion of both CD4+ and CD8+ blood T cells was observed from baseline to week 6 at doses 0.1 to 3.0 mg/kg.

The source is an adult with an advanced solid tumor such as melanoma, head and neck, liver or kidney cancer. The material sequenced was CD4+ or CD8+ T cells sorted from blood, taken in a trial of the OX40 agonist ivuxolimab. This sequence uses TRBV6-5 and TRBJ1-3; the D gene is not confidently resolved. The nucleotides are TGTGCCAGCAGTTACTCTAACTCTGGAAACACCATATATTTT. Its amino acids are CASSYSNSGNTIYF.